This entry concerns a single T cell receptor beta chain. Its antigen is not identified. CDR1 and CDR2 (germline): MNHNS, SASEGT. The CDR3 consists of 14 residues. Trimming pared 4 bases from V and 9 bases from J, leaving 19 bases between. Genomic DNA of every subset was divided equally among multiple immunoSEQ plates. Sequenced by immunoSEQ multiplex PCR; TCRdb stores in-frame clones only, minus some. The table includes around 1.1 million clones, 70% to 80% detected once. This record belongs to a study of shared clonotypes between healthy human individuals. On the study more broadly: Each donor had three CD4 naive, three CD4 memory, two CD8 naive and one CD8 memory plate.

Findings and limits, study-wide: Clonotype sharing among donors likely depends on sequencing depth.

Every contributor of samples was a Caucasian grown-up residing in Nashville, Tennessee. The TCR was taken from a young man in good health. Some clones in this sample may be carry-over from other donors' samples. Sequencing used memory CD4+ T cells from PBMCs. Described subset: CD45RA-negative fraction. The genes are TRBV6-1 and TRBJ2-7, with D perhaps TRBD1 or TRBD2 (5 bases each). The CDR3 spells CASSGRDAGLGQYF. The CDR3 DNA reads TGTGCCAGCAGTGGCCGGGACGCAGGATTGGGGCAGTACTTC.